This T cell receptor beta chain emerged from a study of response to subunit inactivated influenza vaccine. Findings of the study overall: It was the authors' suggestion that each seasonal influenza vaccination recruits few new T cells.

With regard to this clonotype: Its antigen is not identified.

The V segment lost 4 bases and the J segment 4 bases; nucleotides outside the gene matches: 14. The CDR3 covers 17 residues. Germline CDR1 reads SGHRS; CDR2 reads YFSETQ. TCRdb itself ran the RT-PCR reads through MiXCR, one entry per CDR3 protein. The data contain about 780,000 distinct CDR3 sequences, about 18% of them singletons. The TCR sequence derives from a man aged 50 or older who received an inactivated influenza vaccine. The V gene is TRBV5-1, the J gene TRBJ2-1, with TRBD2 matching over 7 bases. The sequences come from PBMCs from blood, collected more than 4 days after vaccination. Written as DNA, the CDR3 is TGCGCCAGCAGCGCAACTTCACGAAGCGGGATTTACAATGAGCAGTTCTTC. Protein: CASSATSRSGIYNEQFF. Drawing the rest from reference TRBV5-1 and TRBJ2-1, the complete variable domain is KAGVTQTPRYLIKTRGQQVTLSCSPISGHRSVSWYQQTPGQGLQFLFEYFSETQRNKGNFPGRFSGRQFSNSRSEMNVSTLELGDSALYLCASSATSRSGIYNEQFFGPGTRLTVL.